This TCR beta chain was captured by sequencing in a study of T cells in Graves' hyperthyroidism and ophthalmopathy. This clonotype appeared once. What it binds is unknown. Study outcomes and limitations: Appearing also in blood were most of the thyroid clonotypes expanded above 0.001. The model made its ophthalmopathy prediction, and onset followed a median roughly 6.5 months later.

RNA transcripts served as the template for amplifying TCR beta CDR3 regions. A first-round RT-PCR of the TCR CDR3 used the HTBI primer set. In TCRdb, the multiplex PCR reads were re-called with MiXCR into one record per CDR3 protein. The sample holds roughly 93,000 distinct CDR3 sequences, roughly 56% seen once. The V gene lost 9 bases and the J gene lost 7 bases, with 18 bases spanning the gap. The germline gives CDR1 SNHLY, CDR2 FYNNEI. This CDR3 has 14 amino acids. Hyperthyroidism patients were newly diagnosed, had disease duration under 2 months, and were aged 18 to 65 years. Reasons for excluding patients were uncontrolled infection, other autoimmune disease, pregnancy or lactation.

This chain uses TRBV2 with TRBJ2-2; D tentatively fits TRBD1 or TRBD2 (5 bases each). Sequencing was carried out using blood. The clonotype comes from a woman aged 40 to 50 with Graves' hyperthyroidism. The CDR3 protein is CASRSPGRFGELFF. CDR3 nucleotide sequence: TGTGCCAGTCGTTCTCCGGGACGCTTCGGGGAGCTGTTTTTT. The full variable domain, rest sourced from reference TRBV2 and TRBJ2-2, is EPEVTQTPSHQVTQMGQEVILRCVPISNHLYFYWYRQILGQKVEFLVSFYNNEISEKSEIFDDQFSVERPDGSNFTLKIRSTKLEDSAMYFCASRSPGRFGELFFGEGSRLTVL.